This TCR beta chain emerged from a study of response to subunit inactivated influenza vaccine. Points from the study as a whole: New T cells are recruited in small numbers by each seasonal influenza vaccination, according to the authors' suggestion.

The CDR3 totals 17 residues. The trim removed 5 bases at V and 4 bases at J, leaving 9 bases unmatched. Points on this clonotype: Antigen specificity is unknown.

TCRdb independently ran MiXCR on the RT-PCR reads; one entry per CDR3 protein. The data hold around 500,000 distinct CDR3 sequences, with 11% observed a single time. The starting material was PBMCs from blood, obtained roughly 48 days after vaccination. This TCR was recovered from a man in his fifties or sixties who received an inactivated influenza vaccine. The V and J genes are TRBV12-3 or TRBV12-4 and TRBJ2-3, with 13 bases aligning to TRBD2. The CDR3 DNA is TGTGCCAGCAGTCTCCTCGGGACTAGCGGGATTTCAGATACGCAGTATTTT. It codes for CASSLLGTSGISDTQYF.